This T cell receptor (beta chain) was retrieved from a study of vaccination effects on CD4 cells after COVID-19. Germline V CDR1 and CDR2: ENHRY, SYGVKD. This CDR3 has 12 residues. V was shortened by 4 bases and J by 8 bases, with 11 bases between the two germline ends. This clone has a single count. Its antigen remains unknown. Repertoires were generated with immunoSEQ multiplex PCR, while TCRdb's copy carries only in-frame clones and drops some. Of approximately 30,000 clones in the sample, around 72% were seen once. Culture lasted over 9 days before CD4+ T cell isolation. The individual was infected with SARS-CoV-2 between March and December 2020, as confirmed by PCR. Participants were vaccinated with two doses of either the BNT162b2 or mRNA-1273 vaccine.

The rearrangement links TRBV10-3 to TRBJ1-2; D unresolved. The material sequenced was CD4+ T cells from PBMCs cultured without peptide, taken after COVID-19 vaccination. The TCR comes from a human donor who had a prior SARS-CoV-2 infection. The CDR3 is CAISARRVGYTF. DNA of the CDR3: TGTGCCATCAGTGCTCGTAGGGTCGGCTACACCTTC.